This T cell receptor beta chain stems from a study of blood T cell repertoires in COVID-19. Overall study: Some COVID-19 samples were acute and others convalescent; all came from the United States, Italy and Spain. Sample material is recorded as cDNA or gDNA derived from T cells, B-cell-depleted T cells, or PBMCs.

Authors' processing steps: Amplification with reference gene primers provided the estimates of nucleated cell counts. Repertoires were generated with immunoSEQ multiplex PCR, while TCRdb's copy carries only in-frame clones and drops some. V, J and clone size reflect that table, while D and trimming were determined from the DNA. The table has around 30,000 clones, more than 75% seen once. The J segment lost 2 bases and the V segment lost 1 base, leaving 7 bases of the junction unmatched. Germline V gene sequence: CDR1 SEHNR, CDR2 FQNEAQ (reference sequence). The CDR3 runs 17 residues. The clonotype comes from a woman in her sixties or seventies with acute or convalescent COVID-19. The chain has TRBV7-9 and TRBJ2-1; 8 bases are shared with TRBD2. Source material: peripheral blood. CDR3 DNA: TGTGCCAGCAGCTTAGGAGGGCGGCGGGGGGCCTACAATGAGCAGTTCTTC. This gives the protein CASSLGGRRGAYNEQFF. The entire variable domain, with the rest obtained from reference TRBV7-9 and TRBJ2-1, is as follows: DTGVSQNPRHKITKRGQNVTFRCDPISEHNRLYWYRQTLGQGPEFLTYFQNEAQLEKSRLLSDRFSAERPKGSFSTLEIQRTEQGDSAMYLCASSLGGRRGAYNEQFFGPGTRLTVL.